This TCR beta chain was obtained from a study of T-cell memory formation after mild COVID-19. Looking at the study overall: Clustering of TCRs was largely donor specific. General study points: Some SARS-CoV-2-responding clones were already detected in memory before infection.

Via MiXCR, TCRdb re-called the 5' RACE reads, giving one row per CDR3 protein. This sample yields around 400,000 distinct CDR3 sequences, of which roughly 26% are seen a single time; roughly 9.7% belongs to the top ten. Regarding this clonotype: Antigen unknown.

The CDR3 sequence is 11 residues long. Deletions cut 1 base from V and 3 bases from J, with 4 bases between. Germline V gives CDR1 SQVTM, CDR2 ANQGSEA. The receptor was isolated from an adult woman who had mild COVID-19 (a few samples of this study predate the infection). Cell type and time point are not known. The rearrangement uses TRBV29-1 and TRBJ2-7; D not resolved. The sample was PBMCs or a T cell subset sorted from them (not recorded which). CDR3 bases: TGCAGCGTTGAAGTCCACTACGAGCAGTACTTC. Residues: CSVEVHYEQYF.